Below are 13 T cell receptor beta chains sequenced from a single sample in a study of T-cell reconstitution after alpha-beta-depleted transplantation in children. Preparation of the TCRbeta library was carried out with unique molecular identifiers. TCRdb itself ran the PCR reads through MiXCR, one entry per CDR3 protein. The data contain about 300,000 distinct CDR3 sequences, roughly 9.1% of them singletons. Here the sequenced sample was PBMCs, taken before TCRalphabeta/CD19-depleted stem cell transplant. These receptors were taken from a boy under three years old with acute myeloid leukemia, due to receive a stem cell transplant.

This clonotype was observed many times. The V gene is TRBV5-1, the J gene TRBJ2-4; 12 nucleotides match TRBD2. J was trimmed by 0 bases and V by 1 base; bases with no gene match: 5. The CDR3 sequence is 18 residues long. Germline lookup yields CDR1 SGHRS and CDR2 YFSETQ. This CDR3 is CASSLYLGLAGAKNIQYF. The CDR3 DNA reads as TGCGCCAGCAGCTTGTATTTGGGACTAGCGGGAGCCAAAAACATTCAGTACTTC.

This clonotype was seen more than once but under ten times. This chain connects TRBV6-1 to TRBJ2-3; TRBD1 agrees at 7 bases. The length of the CDR3 is 15 residues. V lost 6 bases, J lost 7 bases, and 13 bases stayed unmatched. Germline CDR1 is MNHNS and CDR2 is SASEGT. The CDR3 DNA is TGTGCCAGCAGCCAAGTCACAGGGGCGGATTATACGCAGTATTTT. Protein: CASSQVTGADYTQYF.

The chain joins TRBV19 to TRBJ1-5; weak D call: TRBD1 (5 bases). V lost 7 bases and J 3 bases, leaving 13 bases between the germline ends. CDR1 and CDR2 (germline): LNHDA, SQIVND (reference sequence). This CDR3 spans 14 amino acids. The CDR3 DNA follows: TGTGCCAGTACTGATAGGGGATACAATCAGCCCCAGCATTTT. Its protein is CASTDRGYNQPQHF.

The chain couples TRBV4-1 to TRBJ1-2; D not resolved. The CDR3 contains 15 residues. Trimming removed 3 bases at V and 0 bases at J, with 11 bases between. The V gene's germline CDR1 is MGHRA and CDR2 YSYEKL. CDR3 DNA: TGCGCCAGCAGCCAGACGGGAGTTGCTAACTATGGCTACACCTTC. Its protein is CASSQTGVANYGYTF.

This clonotype was seen only a few times. V and J are TRBV28 and TRBJ2-7; D may be TRBD1 or TRBD2 (5 bases each). Germline values: CDR1 MDHEN, CDR2 SYDVKM. V shed 4 bases and J shed 2 bases, with 15 bases lying between them. CDR3 length: 15 residues. CDR3 nucleotide sequence: TGTGCCAGCAGTTCACCGGGACGCCAACCCTACGAGCAGTACTTC. The encoded protein is CASSSPGRQPYEQYF.

This clonotype was picked up many times. The genes are TRBV7-3 and TRBJ2-2; 8 nucleotides line up with TRBD1. V lost 5 bases to trimming and J lost 1 base; unmatched junction nucleotides: 9. The CDR3 runs 17 residues. The germline V gene encodes CDR1 SGHTA and CDR2 FQGTGA. The CDR3 coding sequence is TGTGCCAGCAGCCCGGACAGGGTGTCCTTGAACACCGGGGAGCTGTTTTTT. It specifies CASSPDRVSLNTGELFF.

This clonotype has a count of ten or more. The J gene is TRBJ2-3, the V gene TRBV28, with D perhaps matching TRBD2 (6 bases). Germline V gives CDR1 MDHEN, CDR2 SYDVKM. CDR3 size: 14 residues. V lost 3 bases to trimming and J lost 2 bases, with 9 bases between them. CDR3 sequence: CASSFRLVTDTQYF. The CDR3 nucleotides read TGTGCCAGCAGTTTTCGACTAGTCACAGATACGCAGTATTTT. The full variable domain, completed using reference TRBV28 and TRBJ2-3, is DVKVTQSSRYLVKRTGEKVFLECVQDMDHENMFWYRQDPGLGLRLIYFSYDVKMKEKGDIPEGYSVSREKKERFSLILESASTNQTSMYLCASSFRLVTDTQYFGPGTRLTVL.

This clonotype showed up many times. The chain couples TRBV5-6 to TRBJ1-1; possibly TRBD1 for D (6 bases). Germline CDR1 and CDR2: SGHDT and YYEEEE. This CDR3 comprises 16 residues. V gave up 1 base and J gave up 1 base, with 14 bases separating them. This chain's CDR3 is CASSLTPRGQNTEAFF. The CDR3 DNA reads TGTGCCAGCAGCTTGACACCCAGGGGCCAGAACACTGAAGCTTTCTTT.

In its sample, this clonotype was seen many times. The chain recombines TRBV28 with TRBJ1-2; perhaps TRBD1 as D (6 bases). Germline V gene sequence: CDR1 MDHEN, CDR2 SYDVKM. This CDR3 has 15 residues. V was clipped by 1 base and J by 4 bases, with 13 bases between them. The CDR3 is CASSLSPGQLYGYTF. The CDR3 DNA reads as TGTGCCAGCAGTTTATCCCCTGGACAGCTCTATGGCTACACCTTC.

Comment on this clonotype: A read error may explain this, as a much larger clone is one base away. The CDR3 spells CASKFRGTSYEQYF. The CDR3 DNA reads TGTGCCAGCAAGTTTCGAGGGACCTCCTACGAGCAGTACTTC. This chain joins TRBV2 and TRBJ2-7; TRBD1 or TRBD2 may be the D gene (5 bases each). Germline V gene lookup returns CDR1 SNHLY and CDR2 FYNNEI. The CDR3 runs 14 residues. V was cut by 7 bases and J by 0 bases, with 13 bases left in between.

The table lists this clonotype with many counts. The CDR3 DNA follows: TGCGCCAGCAGCCAAGATCGCGGGAGCCGCGCCCCGCAGTTCTTC. This gives the protein CASSQDRGSRAPQFF. This chain joins TRBV4-3 and TRBJ2-1; 7 nucleotides agree with TRBD2. V trimming: 0 bases; J trimming: 12 bases; junction bases outside the gene matches: 11. Germline V CDR1 and CDR2: LGHNA, YSLEER. The CDR3 contains 15 residues.

This rearrangement joins TRBV7-9 to TRBJ1-6, with 8 nucleotides matching TRBD1. This CDR3 is built from 15 residues. Trimming cost V 5 bases and J 10 bases; bases outside gene matches: 10. Germline loops: CDR1 SEHNR, CDR2 FQNEAQ (reference sequence). The CDR3 loop is CASSVQGARGSPLHF. The CDR3 DNA reads as TGTGCCAGCAGCGTTCAGGGGGCGAGGGGATCACCCCTCCACTTT.

This clonotype has a count of ten or more. The V call is TRBV12-3 or TRBV12-4, the J call TRBJ2-3; 7 bases are a match to TRBD2. Losses at the gene ends were 5 bases for V and 2 bases for J; bases not matched to a gene: 4. This CDR3 is built from 14 residues. CDR3 sequence: CASSPGRATDTQYF. The CDR3 bases are TGTGCCAGCAGTCCGGGGAGGGCCACAGATACGCAGTATTTT.